This passage covers 24 T cell receptor beta chains from one sample sequenced in a study of post-analysis software for immune sequencing data. The study's findings and limits: Patients used a few TRBV segments, including TRBV5-6, TRBV5-1 and TRBV20-1, more often than controls.

The antigens these receptors bind are not known. Unique-molecular-identifier-tagged TCR beta cDNA libraries were used. Each CDR3 protein is one row after TCRdb ran MiXCR on the PCR reads. Altogether some 890,000 distinct CDR3 sequences are present, around 53% being singletons, with the ten largest covering roughly 4.4%. The source material was blood. All receptors derive from a girl aged 10-17 years with multiple sclerosis.

This clonotype appeared a few times. The rearrangement uses TRBV29-1 and TRBJ2-3, with D unclear. The V end was cut by 4 bases, the J end by 9 bases, with 14 bases between. The CDR3 runs 12 residues. In germline, CDR1 is SQVTM, CDR2 ANQGSEA. The CDR3 DNA reads TGCAGCGTTGCGGCCGCGCGAGACACGCAGTATTTT. Amino acids: CSVAAARDTQYF.

The chain joins TRBV6-1 to TRBJ1-1; D is perhaps TRBD1 (5 bases). Germline lookup yields CDR1 MNHNS and CDR2 SASEGT. The CDR3 runs 15 residues. Trimming left V 6 bases short and J 0 bases short, with 14 bases between. The CDR3 DNA reads TGTGCCAGCAGGTTTGCTGACAGTATGAACACTGAAGCTTTCTTT. It is translated as CASRFADSMNTEAFF.

On this clonotype: A much larger clonotype is one base distant, so this may be a read error. V and J are TRBV7-2 and TRBJ2-1; D possibly matches TRBD1 or TRBD2 (6 bases each). This CDR3 region has 13 residues. The V end was cut by 10 bases, the J end by 6 bases, with 16 bases between. Germline-derived CDR1 and CDR2 are SGHTA and FQGNSA. The CDR3 DNA reads TGTGCCAACAGTACCGGGGGCATCAATGAGCAGTTCTTC. Translation: CANSTGGINEQFF.

This clonotype was detected a few times. This chain connects TRBV6-5 to TRBJ2-1, with D perhaps TRBD1 (6 bases). The V end was cut by 4 bases, the J end by 5 bases, with 15 bases between. From germline, CDR1 is MNHEY and CDR2 SVGAGI. The CDR3 consists of 15 residues. The DNA of the CDR3 is TGTGCCAGCAGTTTGCGGCAGGGGCGACACAATGAGCAGTTCTTC. Protein product: CASSLRQGRHNEQFF.

This sequence joins TRBV20-1 and TRBJ1-1, with D unclear. In germline, CDR1 is DFQATT, CDR2 SNEGSKA (reference sequence). The ends were cut back, 0 bases at V and 4 bases at J, with 12 bases in the middle. The length of the CDR3 is 14 residues. This CDR3 reads CSARDFLLGTEAFF. The CDR3 nucleotides are TGCAGTGCTAGAGATTTCCTGTTGGGCACTGAAGCTTTCTTT.

V and J are TRBV5-1 and TRBJ2-1, with D perhaps matching TRBD2 (7 bases). Germline V CDR1 and CDR2: SGHRS, YFSETQ. Trimming stripped 4 bases from V and 10 bases from J, with 15 bases between. This CDR3 region has 13 residues. CDR3: CASSVAGRGEQFF. CDR3 sequence (DNA): TGCGCCAGCAGCGTCGCAGGGAGGGGGGAGCAGTTCTTC.

This clonotype has a handful of counts. V is TRBV5-8 and J is TRBJ2-5; the match to TRBD2 covers 7 bases. Germline CDR1 and CDR2: SGHTS and YDEGEE. V was clipped by 0 bases and J by 4 bases; unmatched bases: 6. The CDR3 totals 15 residues. This CDR3 reads CASSLGRRLAETQYF. The DNA for the CDR3 is TGTGCCAGCAGCTTGGGACGTCGACTAGCAGAGACCCAGTACTTC. Based on the CDR3 plus reference TRBV5-8 and TRBJ2-5, the full variable domain is EAGVTQSPTHLIKTRGQQATLRCSPISGHTSVYWYQQALGLGLQFLLWYDEGEERNRGNFPPRFSGRQFPNYSSELNVNALELEDSALYLCASSLGRRLAETQYFGPGTRLLVL.

The chain combines TRBV10-1 with TRBJ1-2; D is uncertain. The CDR3 sequence is 13 residues long. With 7 bases removed from V and 1 base from J, the gap between germline ends came to 10 bases. Germline CDR1 and CDR2: WNHNN and SYGVQD (reference sequence). The CDR3 nucleotides read TGCGCCAGCACCAGGACCCTTAACTATGGCTACACCTTC. The encoded protein is CASTRTLNYGYTF.

This clonotype turned up a few times. This chain links TRBV27 with TRBJ2-4; 9 nucleotides align to TRBD1. J was trimmed by 13 bases and V by 5 bases; bases with no gene match: 9. Germline values: CDR1 MNHEY, CDR2 SMNVEV (reference sequence). This CDR3 region has 13 residues. The chain's CDR3 is CASSPRDRALQYF. CDR3 bases: TGTGCCAGCAGTCCCCGGGACAGGGCGTTGCAGTACTTC.

The CDR3 region is CASSYGRKTGSYNEQFF. CDR3 in DNA: TGTGCCAGCAGTTACGGACGTAAAACGGGCTCCTACAATGAGCAGTTCTTC. V is TRBV6-5 and J is TRBJ2-1; D ambiguous. Trimming removed 2 bases from V and 0 bases from J, with 14 bases in between. Germline CDR1 MNHEY, CDR2 SVGAGI. This CDR3 contains 17 residues.

This clonotype was picked up a small number of times. This chain joins TRBV9 and TRBJ2-1; 8 nucleotides line up with TRBD2. CDR1 and CDR2 from the germline V gene are SGDLS and YYNGEE. The CDR3 has 17 residues. V shed 2 bases and J 0 bases; nucleotides not matched to a gene: 7. DNA of the CDR3: TGTGCCAGCAGCGTCGGGGCGGGAGGTTACTCCTACAATGAGCAGTTCTTC. This encodes CASSVGAGGYSYNEQFF.

DNA for the CDR3: TGCGCCAGCAGCTTTCAGGGAAAGCAAGAGACCCAGTACTTC. It is translated as CASSFQGKQETQYF. The V and J genes are TRBV5-1 and TRBJ2-4, with a possible D match to TRBD1 (5 bases). The DNA end is a closer match to TRBJ2-5, so the J assignment may be wrong. This CDR3 comprises 14 residues. CDR1 and CDR2 (germline): SGHRS, YFSETQ.

This chain uses TRBV20-1 with TRBJ2-5, with 14 bases matching TRBD2. The CDR3 runs to 17 residues. The ends lost 5 bases at V and 5 bases at J; junction bases unmatched: 13. Germline V gene sequence: CDR1 DFQATT, CDR2 SNEGSKA (reference sequence). DNA for the CDR3: TGCAGTGCTGGTGGGACTAGCGGGGGCCTTTTAACCGAGACCCAGTACTTC. It specifies CSAGGTSGGLLTETQYF.

This sequence joins TRBV6-2 or TRBV6-3 and TRBJ1-5; 10 bases align to TRBD1. Germline values: CDR1 MNHEY, CDR2 SVGEGT. J was trimmed by 9 bases and V by 2 bases; bases with no gene match: 7. The CDR3 contains 15 residues. CDR3: CASSYRWTGGRPQHF. CDR3 DNA: TGTGCCAGCAGTTACCGGTGGACAGGGGGACGGCCCCAGCATTTT.

As concerns this clonotype: This clone may be a read error of a much larger clone one base away. The V call is TRBV5-1, the J call TRBJ2-3; possible D gene TRBD1, 5 bases. Germline CDR1 reads SGHRS; CDR2 reads YFSETQ. This CDR3 region has 14 residues. The CDR3 spells CASSLGQSTDAQYF. The CDR3 DNA reads TGCGCCAGCAGCTTGGGACAGAGCACAGATGCGCAGTATTTT.

On this clonotype itself: Being one base from a much bigger clone, this may be a read error. The V gene is TRBV25-1, the J gene TRBJ2-5; 7 nucleotides match TRBD2. The CDR3 has 14 residues. Germline V gene sequence: CDR1 MGHDK, CDR2 SYGVNS. The CDR3 loop reads CASREYGLEETQYF. CDR3 DNA sequence: TGTGCCAGCAGGGAATATGGACTAGAAGAGACCCAGTACTTC.

The genes are TRBV7-6 and TRBJ1-6, with 7 bases that match TRBD1. Germline V gene sequence: CDR1 SGHVS, CDR2 FNYEAQ. This CDR3 has 15 amino acids. The J segment lost 9 bases and the V segment lost 6 bases, leaving 11 bases of the junction unmatched. CDR3 sequence (DNA): TGTGCCAGCAGACGTACTACAGGGGATGCTTCACCCCTCCACTTT. It translates to CASRRTTGDASPLHF.

The gene calls are TRBV4-1 and TRBJ2-7; 7 bases agree with TRBD1. V shed 4 bases, J shed 2 bases, and the junction held 5 bases outside the gene matches. This CDR3 is 14 amino acids long. Germline V gene sequence: CDR1 MGHRA, CDR2 YSYEKL. CDR3 sequence reads: CASSPNDRAYEQYF. DNA for the CDR3: TGCGCCAGCAGCCCCAATGACAGGGCCTACGAGCAGTACTTC.

The chain recombines TRBV5-1 with TRBJ2-7; D unclear. V gave up 3 bases and J gave up 3 bases, with 16 bases separating them. The germline V gene has CDR1 SGHRS and CDR2 YFSETQ. The CDR3 spans 15 residues. The CDR3 reads CASSWTKGVGYEQYF. CDR3 sequence (DNA): TGCGCCAGCAGCTGGACGAAGGGCGTGGGCTACGAGCAGTACTTC. Full variable domain (outside the CDR3, taken from reference TRBV5-1 and TRBJ2-7): KAGVTQTPRYLIKTRGQQVTLSCSPISGHRSVSWYQQTPGQGLQFLFEYFSETQRNKGNFPGRFSGRQFSNSRSEMNVSTLELGDSALYLCASSWTKGVGYEQYFGPGTRLTVT.

In this sample, this clonotype turned up a few times. The chain employs TRBV20-1 and TRBJ2-1; TRBD1 might be the D (7 bases). Germline CDR1 and CDR2: DFQATT and SNEGSKA (reference sequence). Trimming pared 4 bases from V and 0 bases from J, leaving 19 bases between. This CDR3 has 17 amino acids. Here the CDR3 reads CSATPGSGGSSYNEQFF. The CDR3 DNA reads TGCAGTGCTACTCCGGGATCAGGGGGGAGCTCCTACAATGAGCAGTTCTTC.

This clonotype was detected only a few times. The chain uses TRBV29-1 and TRBJ2-4; D unresolved. The end of the DNA aligns better with TRBJ2-7, so the J call may be wrong. This CDR3 spans 16 amino acids. Germline V gene lookup returns CDR1 SQVTM and CDR2 ANQGSEA. CDR3 bases: TGCAGCGTTGAAGATCTTGGCCGCGTTAGAAGGTACGAGCAGTACTTC. The encoded protein is CSVEDLGRVRRYEQYF.

The rearrangement uses TRBV28 and TRBJ2-7; D uncertain. V was shortened by 3 bases and J by 0 bases, with 12 bases between the two germline ends. CDR1 is MDHEN, CDR2 SYDVKM, per germline. This CDR3 spans 15 amino acids. Here the CDR3 reads CASSLPPGLSYEQYF. CDR3 nucleotide sequence: TGTGCCAGCAGTTTGCCCCCGGGTCTCTCCTACGAGCAGTACTTC.

On this clonotype itself: The junction departs from germline at one end; a sequencing error may be responsible. The rearrangement uses TRBV7-3 and TRBJ2-1; weak D call: TRBD2 (7 bases). Germline V gene data show CDR1 as SGHTA and CDR2 as FQGTGA. The CDR3 length is 15 residues. CDR3 nucleotides: TGTGCCAGCAGCCCATGGGGGGGGCGGATGGAGGAGCGGTTCTTC. The encoded protein is CASSPWGGRMEERFF. Looking up the rest from reference TRBV7-3 and TRBJ2-1 gives the full variable domain: GAGVSQTPSNKVTEKGKYVELRCDPISGHTALYWYRQSLGQGPEFLIYFQGTGAADDSGLPNDRFFAVRPEGSVSTLKIQRTERGDSAVYLCASSPWGGRMEERFFGPGTRLTVL.

V is TRBV20-1 and J is TRBJ2-4; tentative D call: TRBD2 (5 bases). The germline V gene encodes CDR1 DFQATT and CDR2 SNEGSKA (reference sequence). There are 13 residues in the CDR3. V gave up 5 bases and J gave up 5 bases, with 13 bases separating them. Here the CDR3 reads CSASKAAENIQYF. DNA of the CDR3: TGCAGTGCTTCAAAGGCAGCGGAAAACATTCAGTACTTC.